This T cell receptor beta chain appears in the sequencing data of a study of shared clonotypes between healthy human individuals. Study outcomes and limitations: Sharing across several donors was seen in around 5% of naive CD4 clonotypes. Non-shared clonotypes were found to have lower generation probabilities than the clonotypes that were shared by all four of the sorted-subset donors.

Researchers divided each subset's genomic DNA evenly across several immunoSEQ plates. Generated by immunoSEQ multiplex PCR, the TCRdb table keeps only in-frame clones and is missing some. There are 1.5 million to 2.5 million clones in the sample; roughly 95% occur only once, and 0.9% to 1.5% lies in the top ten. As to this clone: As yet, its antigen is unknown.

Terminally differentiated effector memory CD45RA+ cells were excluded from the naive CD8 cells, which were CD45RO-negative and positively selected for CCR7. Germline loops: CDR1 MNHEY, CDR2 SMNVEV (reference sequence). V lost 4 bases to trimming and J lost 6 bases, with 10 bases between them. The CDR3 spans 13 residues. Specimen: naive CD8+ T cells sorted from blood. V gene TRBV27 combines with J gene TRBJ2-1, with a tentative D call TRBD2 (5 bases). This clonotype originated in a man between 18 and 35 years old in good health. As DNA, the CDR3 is TGTGCCAGCAGTTCCCTAGGGAGCAATGAGCAGTTCTTC. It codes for CASSSLGSNEQFF.